This entry lists 29 T cell receptor beta chains sequenced from one sample in a study of cytomegalovirus exposure and HLA in healthy donors. Data came from immunoSEQ multiplex PCR; TCRdb stores just in-frame clones and leaves some out. The sample carries approximately 220,000 clones, about 87% recorded once. The material sequenced was PBMCs. The receptors come from a man aged 18-30 years in good health and CMV-seronegative.

This chain links TRBV18 with TRBJ1-5; no clear D. The V end was cut by 1 base, the J end by 3 bases, with 7 bases between. CDR1 and CDR2 from the germline V gene are KGHSH and LQKENI. The CDR3 is 14 residues long. Here the CDR3 reads CASSPLADNQPQHF. CDR3 bases: TGTGCCAGCTCACCACTTGCAGACAATCAGCCCCAGCATTTT.

The chain couples TRBV5-1 to TRBJ2-5, with D possibly matching TRBD2 (6 bases). The CDR3 sequence is 15 residues long. Germline V gene lookup returns CDR1 SGHRS and CDR2 YFSETQ. Between the trimmed V and J ends, which lost 6 bases and 5 bases, there was a span of 20 bases. This chain's CDR3 is CASNLGPSGGETQYF. CDR3 DNA: TGCGCCAGCAACCTCGGACCAAGTGGGGGGGAGACCCAGTACTTC. The full variable domain, its missing parts supplied by reference TRBV5-1 and TRBJ2-5, is KAGVTQTPRYLIKTRGQQVTLSCSPISGHRSVSWYQQTPGQGLQFLFEYFSETQRNKGNFPGRFSGRQFSNSRSEMNVSTLELGDSALYLCASNLGPSGGETQYFGPGTRLLVL.

The CDR3 coding sequence is TGTGCCAGCAGCTCCATGGCAGGGGAGAGTGGCTACACCTTC. Its protein is CASSSMAGESGYTF. This rearrangement joins TRBV7-9 to TRBJ1-2, with D perhaps TRBD1 (6 bases). Germline V gene lookup returns CDR1 SEHNR and CDR2 FQNEAQ (reference sequence). CDR3 length: 14 residues. V lost 4 bases and J lost 7, with 16 bases in between.

The gene calls are TRBV11-2 and TRBJ2-2; 11 bases align to TRBD2. The CDR3 contains 14 residues. The V gene end was trimmed by 7 bases and the J gene end by 9 bases; junction bases not matched to a gene: 7. Looked up from germline, CDR1 is SGHAT and CDR2 is FQNNGV. The CDR3 coding sequence is TGTGCCAGCACCGATCTAGCGGGGGGTCGGGAGCTGTTTTTT. Its protein is CASTDLAGGRELFF.

This chain links TRBV9 with TRBJ2-6, with D possibly being TRBD2 (5 bases). This CDR3 spans 15 amino acids. In germline, CDR1 is SGDLS, CDR2 YYNGEE. With 0 bases removed from V and 3 bases from J, the gap between germline ends came to 7 bases. For the CDR3, the DNA is TGTGCCAGCAGCGTAGGGGAGATTGGGGCCAACGTCCTGACTTTC. The encoded protein is CASSVGEIGANVLTF.

V gene TRBV4-2 combines with J gene TRBJ2-5; 8 bases agree with TRBD2. J gave up 0 bases and V 0 bases, and 12 bases lay outside the gene matches. This CDR3 is built from 19 residues. Germline V CDR1 and CDR2: LGHNA, YNFKEQ. The CDR3 protein is CASSQDLLAGKPNQETQYF. Written as DNA, the CDR3 is TGTGCCAGCAGCCAAGATTTGCTAGCGGGTAAGCCGAACCAAGAGACCCAGTACTTC.

V usage is TRBV27 and J usage is TRBJ2-7; 13 nucleotides line up with TRBD2. The CDR3 length is 15 residues. V gave up 5 bases and J gave up 2 bases; unmatched junction bases: 3. Germline V gene sequence: CDR1 MNHEY, CDR2 SMNVEV (reference sequence). This CDR3 reads CASSLGTSGTYEQYF. The DNA of the CDR3 is TGTGCCAGCAGTCTCGGGACTAGCGGGACCTACGAGCAGTACTTC.

The J gene is TRBJ1-2, the V gene TRBV5-1; a weak D match, TRBD1 (5 bases). The V gene lost 5 bases and the J gene lost 6 bases, with 8 bases spanning the gap. There are 11 residues in the CDR3. Per germline, CDR1 SGHRS and CDR2 YFSETQ. The CDR3 is CASRYRNGYTF. As DNA, the CDR3 is TGCGCCAGCAGGTACAGGAATGGCTACACCTTC.

The gene calls are TRBV11-2 and TRBJ2-7; 8 bases match TRBD2. The junction had 6 bases not matched to a gene; V was cut back by 2 bases and J by 3 bases. Germline CDR1 and CDR2: SGHAT and FQNNGV. The CDR3 contains 15 residues. The CDR3 region is CASSLHGTSLYEQYF. In nucleotides, the CDR3 is TGTGCCAGCAGCTTACACGGGACTAGTCTCTACGAGCAGTACTTC.

The V and J genes are TRBV7-9 and TRBJ2-2; the D is unclear. The CDR3 has 13 residues. V lost 6 bases and J 7 bases, leaving 12 bases between the germline ends. CDR1 and CDR2 from the germline V gene are SEHNR and FQNEAQ (reference sequence). The CDR3 DNA reads as TGTGCCAGCAGTTCAAAAAGAGACGGGGAGCTGTTTTTT. It is translated as CASSSKRDGELFF.

This chain joins TRBV7-3 and TRBJ2-2; TRBD2 aligns across 8 bases. V shed 6 bases and J 5 bases; nucleotides not matched to a gene: 14. Germline-derived CDR1 and CDR2 are SGHTA and FQGTGA. The CDR3 has 17 residues. The CDR3 nucleotides read TGTGCCAGCAGTCTTCGGTCGGGAGGGCCGAGGACCGGGGAGCTGTTTTTT. Translation gives CASSLRSGGPRTGELFF.

The J gene is TRBJ2-1, the V gene TRBV29-1; D is unclear. Per germline, CDR1 SQVTM and CDR2 ANQGSEA. The V end was cut by 4 bases, the J end by 1 base, with 8 bases between. The CDR3 length is 13 residues. CDR3 coding DNA: TGCAGCGTTGGGGTCGGGTCCTACAATGAGCAGTTCTTC. Its protein product is CSVGVGSYNEQFF.

This clone appeared a single time. The chain couples TRBV10-3 to TRBJ2-2; 10 nucleotides align to TRBD2. V dropped 9 bases and J dropped 0; count of bases not matched to a gene: 7. The CDR3 consists of 16 residues. Looked up from germline, CDR1 is ENHRY and CDR2 is SYGVKD. Written as DNA, the CDR3 is TGTGCCATTGGGCCCACTAGCGGGACGAACACCGGGGAGCTGTTTTTT. Translation: CAIGPTSGTNTGELFF.

The genes are TRBV5-6 and TRBJ2-7; D is undetermined. With 4 bases removed from V and 1 base from J, the gap between germline ends came to 9 bases. Germline CDR1 reads SGHDT; CDR2 reads YYEEEE. This CDR3 has 13 amino acids. The CDR3 spells CASSPSTSYEQYF. The CDR3 DNA is TGTGCCAGCAGCCCTTCGACTTCCTACGAGCAGTACTTC. Full variable domain (remainder filled in from reference TRBV5-6 and TRBJ2-7): DAGVTQSPTHLIKTRGQQVTLRCSPKSGHDTVSWYQQALGQGPQFIFQYYEEEERQRGNFPDRFSGHQFPNYSSELNVNALLLGDSALYLCASSPSTSYEQYFGPGTRLTVT.

This chain links TRBV6-5 with TRBJ2-7; 7 nucleotides match TRBD1. Germline V gene data show CDR1 as MNHEY and CDR2 as SVGAGI. Unmatched junction bases numbered 3, after V lost 2 bases and J lost 2 bases. There are 14 residues in the CDR3. DNA for the CDR3: TGTGCCAGCAGTTACACTCAGGGGGCCTACGAGCAGTACTTC. Residues: CASSYTQGAYEQYF.

The V gene is TRBV27, the J gene TRBJ1-1, with D perhaps matching TRBD1 (5 bases). CDR3 length: 15 residues. Germline V gene data show CDR1 as MNHEY and CDR2 as SMNVEV (reference sequence). Between the trimmed V and J ends, which lost 0 bases and 4 bases, there was a span of 12 bases. The CDR3 DNA reads as TGTGCCAGCAGTTTATCGCAGCAGGGATCCACTGAAGCTTTCTTT. As protein: CASSLSQQGSTEAFF.

The V call is TRBV7-2, the J call TRBJ1-2; 8 nucleotides match TRBD1. Germline V gene data show CDR1 as SGHTA and CDR2 as FQGNSA. The CDR3 has 11 residues. J gave up 7 bases and V 11 bases, and 6 bases lay outside the gene matches. The CDR3 DNA is TGTGCCGGAACAGGGGGAGGTGGCTACACCTTC. Protein product: CAGTGGGGYTF. The whole variable domain, remainder taken from reference TRBV7-2 and TRBJ1-2, is GAGVSQSPSNKVTEKGKDVELRCDPISGHTALYWYRQSLGQGLEFLIYFQGNSAPDKSGLPSDRFSAERTGGSVSTLTIQRTQQEDSAVYLCAGTGGGGYTFGSGTRLTVV.

V gene TRBV7-2 combines with J gene TRBJ2-1; 7 bases match TRBD2. This CDR3 has 13 amino acids. Germline CDR1 and CDR2: SGHTA and FQGNSA. V lost 8 bases, J lost 0 bases, and 1 base stayed unmatched. DNA of the CDR3: TGTGCCAGCGGCGGGAGCTCCTACAATGAGCAGTTCTTC. This translates into CASGGSSYNEQFF.

J is TRBJ1-2 and V is TRBV25-1, with a weak D call TRBD1 (5 bases). CDR1 is MGHDK, CDR2 SYGVNS, per germline. The germline V and J ends were trimmed by 3 bases and 3 bases, with 8 bases remaining between them. The CDR3 runs 13 residues. The CDR3 protein is CASSDPTDYGYTF. CDR3 coding DNA: TGTGCCAGCAGTGATCCGACAGACTATGGCTACACCTTC.

The rearrangement links TRBV30 to TRBJ1-4; possibly TRBD1 for D (6 bases). The CDR3 runs 12 residues. Looked up from germline, CDR1 is GTSNPN and CDR2 is SVGIG (reference sequence). The V gene lost 0 bases and the J gene lost 9 bases, with 8 bases spanning the gap. Here the CDR3 reads CAWSVQGQKLFF. The CDR3 nucleotides are TGTGCCTGGAGTGTACAGGGTCAAAAACTGTTTTTT.

To note about this clone: Likely a read error: the CDR3 ends without its conserved phenylalanine or tryptophan. No DNA is shown, since the ends of the CDR3 on it are uncertain; the CDR3 is the one TCRdb lists. The chain employs TRBV4-1 and TRBJ1-1; the D call in the table, TRBD1, was not verified against the DNA. Germline V gives CDR1 MGHRA, CDR2 YSYEKL. The CDR3 length equals 11 residues, ends included. CDR3 residues: CASSQPNDRQG.

This chain links TRBV5-4 with TRBJ2-7; D unclear. The germline CDR1 and CDR2 sequences are SGHNT and YYREEE (reference sequence). The CDR3 is 13 residues long. The V end was cut by 6 bases, the J end by 4 bases, with 14 bases between. CDR3 in amino acids: CASTKGGEYEQYF. CDR3 in DNA: TGTGCCAGCACCAAAGGCGGAGAGTACGAGCAGTACTTC.

The chain couples TRBV7-8 to TRBJ1-6; a possible D gene is TRBD1 (6 bases). In germline, CDR1 is SGHVS, CDR2 FQNEAQ. This CDR3 is built from 17 residues. With 2 bases removed from V and 0 bases from J, the gap between germline ends came to 11 bases. CDR3 DNA sequence: TGTGCCAGCAGCTTATCTGGGGGCAGCTCCTATAATTCACCCCTCCACTTT. It encodes CASSLSGGSSYNSPLHF.

The rearrangement joins TRBV10-3 to TRBJ2-7, with TRBD1 matching over 8 bases. The CDR3 sequence is 13 residues long. CDR1 ENHRY and CDR2 SYGVKD come from the germline V gene. The V segment lost 9 bases and the J segment 6 bases; nucleotides outside the gene matches: 10. The CDR3 loop reads CAIGGQGAGEQYF. Here the CDR3 DNA reads TGTGCCATTGGGGGGCAGGGGGCGGGCGAGCAGTACTTC.

This clone was detected a few times. The rearrangement joins TRBV19 to TRBJ2-5, with D tentatively TRBD1 (6 bases). Trimming removed 5 bases at V and 3 bases at J, with 10 bases between. Germline V gives CDR1 LNHDA, CDR2 SQIVND (reference sequence). This CDR3 is built from 13 residues. DNA for the CDR3: TGTGCCAGTAGTGGTTGGACAGAAGAGACCCAGTACTTC. Protein product: CASSGWTEETQYF.

The J gene is TRBJ2-1, the V gene TRBV5-1, with 9 bases matching TRBD1. The germline V gene encodes CDR1 SGHRS and CDR2 YFSETQ. The V segment lost 2 bases and the J segment 12 bases; nucleotides outside the gene matches: 15. The CDR3 consists of 16 residues. The DNA for the CDR3 is TGCGCCAGCAGCTTACAGACAGGGGGTAGGGTATCAGGGCAGTTCTTC. Translated: CASSLQTGGRVSGQFF. The full variable domain, completed using reference TRBV5-1 and TRBJ2-1, is KAGVTQTPRYLIKTRGQQVTLSCSPISGHRSVSWYQQTPGQGLQFLFEYFSETQRNKGNFPGRFSGRQFSNSRSEMNVSTLELGDSALYLCASSLQTGGRVSGQFFGPGTRLTVL.

The J gene is TRBJ2-3, the V gene TRBV5-1; TRBD1 aligns across 7 bases. The CDR3 covers 16 residues. Unmatched junction bases numbered 8, after V lost 2 bases and J lost 2 bases. From germline, CDR1 is SGHRS and CDR2 YFSETQ. The CDR3: CASSLPRDSNTDTQYF. Written as DNA, the CDR3 is TGCGCCAGCAGCTTACCCCGGGACAGTAACACAGATACGCAGTATTTT.

The chain has TRBV7-2 and TRBJ2-2; no clear D. V lost 5 bases to trimming and J lost 3 bases, with 10 bases between them. The germline CDR1 and CDR2 sequences are SGHTA and FQGNSA. This CDR3 contains 14 residues. The CDR3 coding sequence is TGTGCCAGCAGCCGAAGATCGGACACCGGGGAGCTGTTTTTT. This gives the protein CASSRRSDTGELFF.

This rearrangement joins TRBV30 to TRBJ2-5, with a weak D call TRBD1 (5 bases). Per the germline V gene, CDR1 is GTSNPN and CDR2 is SVGIG (reference sequence). Trimming stripped 2 bases from V and 5 bases from J, with 12 bases between. The CDR3 is 13 residues long. The CDR3 loop reads CAWSRRGAETQYF. CDR3 DNA: TGTGCCTGGAGTAGAAGGGGCGCCGAGACCCAGTACTTC.